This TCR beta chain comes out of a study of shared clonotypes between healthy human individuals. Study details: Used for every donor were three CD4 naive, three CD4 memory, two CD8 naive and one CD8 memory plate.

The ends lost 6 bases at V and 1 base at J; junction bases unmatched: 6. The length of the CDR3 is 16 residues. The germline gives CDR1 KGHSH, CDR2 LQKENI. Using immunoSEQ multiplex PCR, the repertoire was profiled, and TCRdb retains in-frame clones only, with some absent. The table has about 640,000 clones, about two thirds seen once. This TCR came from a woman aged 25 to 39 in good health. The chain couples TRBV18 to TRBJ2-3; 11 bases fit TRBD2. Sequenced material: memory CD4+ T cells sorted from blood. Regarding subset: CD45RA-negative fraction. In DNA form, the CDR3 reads TGTGCCAGCTCGGCCTTACTAGCGGGGGGCACAGATACGCAGTATTTT. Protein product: CASSALLAGGTDTQYF.